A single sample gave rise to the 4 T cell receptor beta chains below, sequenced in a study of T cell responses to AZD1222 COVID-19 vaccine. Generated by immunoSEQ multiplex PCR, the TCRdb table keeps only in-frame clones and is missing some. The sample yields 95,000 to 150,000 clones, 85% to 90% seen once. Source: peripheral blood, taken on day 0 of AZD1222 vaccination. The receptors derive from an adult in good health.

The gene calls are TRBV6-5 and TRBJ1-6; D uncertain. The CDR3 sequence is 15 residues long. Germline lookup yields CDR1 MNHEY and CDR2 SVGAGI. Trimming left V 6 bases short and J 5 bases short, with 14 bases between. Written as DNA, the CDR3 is TGTGCCAGCAGGGCCTTCGGCGGAGATAATTCACCCCTCCACTTT. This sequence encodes CASRAFGGDNSPLHF.

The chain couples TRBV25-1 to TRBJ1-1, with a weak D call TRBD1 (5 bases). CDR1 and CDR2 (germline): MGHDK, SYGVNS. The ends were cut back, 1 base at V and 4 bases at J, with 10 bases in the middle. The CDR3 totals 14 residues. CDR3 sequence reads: CASSESAGGTEAFF. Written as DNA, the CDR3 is TGTGCCAGCAGTGAATCTGCCGGGGGCACTGAAGCTTTCTTT.

The CDR3 nucleotides are TGCGCCAGCAGCTTCGCAGGGACTTCACCCCTCCACTTT. Its translation is CASSFAGTSPLHF. The chain combines TRBV5-1 with TRBJ1-6; weak D call: TRBD1 (5 bases). CDR1 and CDR2 from the germline V gene are SGHRS and YFSETQ. This CDR3 comprises 13 residues. The V end was cut by 2 bases, the J end by 9 bases, with 9 bases between.

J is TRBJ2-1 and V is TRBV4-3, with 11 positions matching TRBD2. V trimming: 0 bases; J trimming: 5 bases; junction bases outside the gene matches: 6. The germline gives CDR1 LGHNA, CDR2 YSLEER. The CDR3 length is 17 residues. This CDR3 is CASSQDRSGRADNEQFF. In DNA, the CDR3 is TGCGCCAGCAGCCAAGACCGTAGCGGGAGGGCGGACAATGAGCAGTTCTTC.